This T cell receptor beta chain was identified during a study of cytomegalovirus exposure and HLA in healthy donors. Notes on the study in general: While the bulk of TCR sequences proved rare, some public TCRs turned up in many donors. In vitro assays verified that three CMV-associated chains recognized CMV antigens specifically. It was reported that the classifier diagnosed cytomegalovirus status with high specificity and sensitivity in both the original and validation cohorts. According to a subsequent analysis, TCR clusters identified in the first cohort showed a tendency to co-occur across the roughly 120 validation repertoires.

Using immunoSEQ multiplex PCR, the repertoire was profiled, and TCRdb retains in-frame clones only, with some absent. The table has more than 110,000 clones, about 94% seen once; the top ten hold roughly 1.9%. This clone appeared once. What it recognizes is unknown. V lost 1 base and J lost 3, with 11 bases in between. Germline V gene data show CDR1 as SGHRS and CDR2 as YFSETQ. The CDR3 is 15 amino acids. The clonotype was recovered from a man aged 18 to 35 in good health and CMV-seropositive. Sample: PBMCs. The gene calls are TRBV5-1 and TRBJ2-1; the D is unclear. The CDR3 sequence is CASSLMQDNYNEQFF. CDR3 coding DNA: TGCGCCAGCAGCTTGATGCAGGATAACTACAATGAGCAGTTCTTC.